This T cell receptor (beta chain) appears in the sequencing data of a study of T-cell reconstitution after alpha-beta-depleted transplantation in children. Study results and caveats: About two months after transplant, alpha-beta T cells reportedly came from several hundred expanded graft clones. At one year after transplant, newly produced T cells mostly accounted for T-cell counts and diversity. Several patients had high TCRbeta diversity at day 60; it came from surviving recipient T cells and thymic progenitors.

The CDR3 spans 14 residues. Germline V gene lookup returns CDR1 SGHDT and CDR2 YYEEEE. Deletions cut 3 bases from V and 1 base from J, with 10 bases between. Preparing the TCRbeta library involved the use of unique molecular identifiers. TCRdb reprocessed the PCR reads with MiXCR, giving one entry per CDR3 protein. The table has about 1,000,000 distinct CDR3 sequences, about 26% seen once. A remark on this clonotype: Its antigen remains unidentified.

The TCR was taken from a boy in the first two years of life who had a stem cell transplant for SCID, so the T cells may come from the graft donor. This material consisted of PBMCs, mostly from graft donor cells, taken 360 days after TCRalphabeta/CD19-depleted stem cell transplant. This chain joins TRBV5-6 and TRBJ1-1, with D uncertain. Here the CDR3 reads CASSYKDTNTEAFF. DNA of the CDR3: TGTGCCAGCAGCTACAAAGACACGAACACTGAAGCTTTCTTT.